This T cell receptor (beta chain) was sequenced in a study of blood T cell repertoires in COVID-19. About the study: Samples representing acute and convalescent COVID-19 were sourced from the United States, Italy and Spain. PBMCs, B-cell-depleted T cells, or T cells were the source of the cDNA or gDNA that made up the material.

How the authors handled the data: Cell counts per sample came from amplifying reference gene primers. Sequencing used immunoSEQ multiplex PCR; TCRdb keeps in-frame clones, though not all of them. V, J and clone size reflect that table, while D and trimming were determined from the DNA. The table lists tens of thousands of clones, 80% to 90% of them singletons. Germline CDR1 reads LNHDA; CDR2 reads SQIVND (reference sequence). The CDR3 sequence is 17 residues long. Trimming took 10 bases from V and 0 from J; bases not matched to a gene: 17. This clonotype was sampled from a man between 60 and 70 years old in a cohort sampled during active COVID-19. The sample was peripheral blood. The gene calls are TRBV19 and TRBJ1-2; 7 bases align to TRBD1. The CDR3 region is CATQPAYRGHTNYGYTF. In DNA, the CDR3 is TGTGCCACTCAACCCGCATACAGGGGCCATACTAACTATGGCTACACCTTC.